These 5 T cell receptor beta chains were sequenced from one sample in a study of cytomegalovirus exposure and HLA in healthy donors. Primers: 60 Vbeta forward and 13 Jbeta reverse. Sequenced by immunoSEQ multiplex PCR; TCRdb stores in-frame clones only, minus some. The sample holds around 92,000 clones, more than 70% seen once. The sequenced material came from PBMCs. Source of these receptors: a man in his late teens or twenties in good health and CMV-seronegative.

The chain recombines TRBV5-1 with TRBJ1-4; 7 bases line up with TRBD1. Germline V CDR1 and CDR2: SGHRS, YFSETQ. Germline trimming cut 4 bases from V and 17 bases from J; bases unmatched to any gene: 5. This CDR3 comprises 10 residues. CDR3 bases: TGCGCCAGCAGCACCGGGACAGATTTTTTT. Its translation: CASSTGTDFF.

The J gene is TRBJ2-5, the V gene TRBV5-1; 14 nucleotides agree with TRBD2. The CDR3 is made up of 18 amino acids. Losses at the gene ends were 4 bases for V and 5 bases for J; bases not matched to a gene: 13. Germline V CDR1 and CDR2: SGHRS, YFSETQ. In nucleotides, the CDR3 is TGCGCCAGCAGCCCGGGGACTAGCGGGGGCCCAACGTGGGAGACCCAGTACTTC. Its translation: CASSPGTSGGPTWETQYF. The entire variable domain, with the rest obtained from reference TRBV5-1 and TRBJ2-5, is as follows: KAGVTQTPRYLIKTRGQQVTLSCSPISGHRSVSWYQQTPGQGLQFLFEYFSETQRNKGNFPGRFSGRQFSNSRSEMNVSTLELGDSALYLCASSPGTSGGPTWETQYFGPGTRLLVL.

J is TRBJ2-1 and V is TRBV9; 15 bases agree with TRBD2. The CDR3 covers 17 residues. J was trimmed by 7 bases and V by 4 bases; bases with no gene match: 9. Germline V gene sequence: CDR1 SGDLS, CDR2 YYNGEE. CDR3 region: CASSLGLAGGRGNEQFF. The CDR3 nucleotides read TGTGCCAGCAGCTTGGGACTAGCGGGGGGCCGGGGGAATGAGCAGTTCTTC.

J is TRBJ1-1 and V is TRBV10-3, with D unresolved. Germline CDR1 and CDR2: ENHRY and SYGVKD. Trimming stripped 2 bases from V and 4 bases from J, with 5 bases between. The CDR3 covers 12 residues. The CDR3 nucleotides are TGTGCCATCAGTGAGCGGGGCACTGAAGCTTTCTTT. Amino acid sequence: CAISERGTEAFF.

This clone occurred a few times. The V and J genes are TRBV6-6 and TRBJ1-6; the D is unclear. V shed 4 bases and J shed 5 bases, with 9 bases lying between them. Germline V gives CDR1 MNHNY, CDR2 SVGAGI (reference sequence). The CDR3 length is 14 residues. The CDR3 sequence: CASSFTDDNSPLHF. The CDR3 nucleotides read TGTGCCAGCAGTTTTACAGACGATAATTCACCCCTCCACTTT.